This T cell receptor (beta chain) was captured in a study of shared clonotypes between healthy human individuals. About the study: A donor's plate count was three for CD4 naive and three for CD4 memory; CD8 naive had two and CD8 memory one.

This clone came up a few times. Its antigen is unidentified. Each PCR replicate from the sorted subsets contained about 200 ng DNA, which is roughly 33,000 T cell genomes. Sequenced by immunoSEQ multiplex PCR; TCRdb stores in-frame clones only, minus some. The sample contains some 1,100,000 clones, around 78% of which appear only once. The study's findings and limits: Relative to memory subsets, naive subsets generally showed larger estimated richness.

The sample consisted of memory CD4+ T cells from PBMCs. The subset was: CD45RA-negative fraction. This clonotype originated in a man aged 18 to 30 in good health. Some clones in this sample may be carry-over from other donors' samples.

The CDR3 coding sequence is TGTGCCAGCAGCCATAGGACAGGAGACTATGGCTACACCTTC. The encoded protein is CASSHRTGDYGYTF. The V gene is TRBV4-2, the J gene TRBJ1-2; 7 bases align to TRBD1. The CDR3 is made up of 14 amino acids. Per the germline V gene, CDR1 is LGHNA and CDR2 is YNFKEQ. With V trimmed by 3 bases and J by 3 bases, 4 bases remained unmatched.